This entry is about one T cell receptor (beta chain). Its antigen is unknown. Qualities for individual bases were not recorded, and no much larger clone is one base off. The CDR3 runs 14 amino acids, cysteine and phenylalanine included. The entry retains the CDR3 DNA only, 42 bases that are in frame from base 1. The germline V gene encodes CDR1 SGHDT and CDR2 YYEEEE. The germline ends are 14 bases apart after V is trimmed by 4 bases and J by 4 bases. This entry belongs to a study of blood T cell repertoires in COVID-19 (dated by TCRdb to 2020 to 2022). At the level of the whole study: Collaborator samples came from the United States, Italy and Spain and covered acute and convalescent phases of COVID-19. The prospective study material was composed of cDNA or gDNA derived from T cells, B-cell-depleted T cells, or PBMCs. The dataset comprised deeply sampled blood TCRbeta repertoires from subjects exposed to, actively infected with, or recovered from COVID-19. A freely available public database, intended as a resource for researchers studying the immune response to SARS-CoV-2, is where the repertoires were released. The samples were drawn from two sources: the first 160 participants of the ongoing ImmuneRACE study, and 1,200 or so subjects contributed by 6 global collaborators. The sample metadata nearly always contained a de-identified subject ID, COVID-19 status, age in years and sex. HLA class I and class II types, where available, came from metadata supplied by the sample provider rather than from assay-based typing. What the authors observed across the whole study: The quantity of clinical and demographic metadata differed by source and by participant and was supplied without curation.

The collaborating institutions used their own protocols to collect whole blood in K2EDTA tubes. Collaborator samples were shipped for TCRbeta analysis as frozen whole blood, isolated PBMCs, or DNA extracted from either sample type. TCRbeta CDR3 regions were amplified from genomic DNA using the immunoSEQ Assay, a bias-controlled multiplex PCR. As for how the authors treated the data: Within the assay, amplification of reference gene primers was used to estimate how many nucleated cells each sample contained. To quantify the absolute abundance of each unique TCRbeta CDR3 rearrangement, sequence reads were collapsed and filtered. For each sample, productive Simpson clonality was calculated as the square root of Simpson's diversity index over productive rearrangements. Drawn from immuneACCESS, this table holds only the in-frame rearrangements with V and J called that TCRdb kept. Clones are partly lost; checked studies trace under half to an unresolved V gene and leave the rest unexplained. V and J calls and clone size are those listed in that table; D and trimming were worked out from the DNA. The sample table shows under 150,000 clones, and 87% are seen once. Jointly, the top ten make up roughly 2.5% of the sample.

This sequence uses TRBV5-6 and TRBJ1-2; the D segment cannot be called with confidence. The specimen sequenced was peripheral blood. The clonotype originates from a man aged 45 to 65 with active COVID-19. The CDR3 region has the sequence CASSVSGMRYGYTF. At the DNA level, the sequence is TGTGCCAGCAGCGTGTCGGGTATGCGCTATGGCTACACCTTC.